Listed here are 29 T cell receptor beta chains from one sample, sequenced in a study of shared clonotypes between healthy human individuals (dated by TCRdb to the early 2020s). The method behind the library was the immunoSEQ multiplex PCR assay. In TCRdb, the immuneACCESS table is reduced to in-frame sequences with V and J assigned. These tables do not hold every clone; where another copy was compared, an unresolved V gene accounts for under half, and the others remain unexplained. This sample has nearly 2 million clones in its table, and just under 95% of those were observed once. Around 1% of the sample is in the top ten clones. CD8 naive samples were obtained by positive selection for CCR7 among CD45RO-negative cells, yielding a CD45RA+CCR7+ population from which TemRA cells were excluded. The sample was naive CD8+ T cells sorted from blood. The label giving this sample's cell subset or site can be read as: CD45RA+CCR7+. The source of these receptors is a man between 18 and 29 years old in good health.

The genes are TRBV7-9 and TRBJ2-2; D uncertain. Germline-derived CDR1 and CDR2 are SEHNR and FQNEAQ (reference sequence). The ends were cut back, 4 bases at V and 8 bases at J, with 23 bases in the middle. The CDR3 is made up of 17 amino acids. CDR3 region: CASSSRFDPSSRGELFF. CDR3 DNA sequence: TGTGCCAGCAGCTCCCGTTTTGATCCCAGTTCGAGGGGGGAGCTGTTTTTT.

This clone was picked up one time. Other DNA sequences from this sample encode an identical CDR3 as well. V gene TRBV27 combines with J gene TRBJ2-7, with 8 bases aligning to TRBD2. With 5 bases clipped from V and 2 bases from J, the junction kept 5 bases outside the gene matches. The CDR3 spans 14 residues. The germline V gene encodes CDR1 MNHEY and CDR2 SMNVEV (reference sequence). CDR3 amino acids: CASSPAGAAYEQYF. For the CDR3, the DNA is TGTGCCAGCAGTCCAGCGGGGGCCGCCTACGAGCAGTACTTC.

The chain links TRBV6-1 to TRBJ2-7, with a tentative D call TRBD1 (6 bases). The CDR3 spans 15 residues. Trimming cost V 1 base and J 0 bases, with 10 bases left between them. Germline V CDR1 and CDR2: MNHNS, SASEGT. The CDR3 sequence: CASSEVSGVSYEQYF. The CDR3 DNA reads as TGTGCCAGCAGTGAAGTTTCAGGGGTCTCCTACGAGCAGTACTTC.

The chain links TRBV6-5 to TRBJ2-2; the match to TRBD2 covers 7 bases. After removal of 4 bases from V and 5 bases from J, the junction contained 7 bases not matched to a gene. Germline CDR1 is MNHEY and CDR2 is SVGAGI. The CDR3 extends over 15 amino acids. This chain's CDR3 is CASSWAGEGTGELFF. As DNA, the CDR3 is TGTGCCAGCAGTTGGGCGGGGGAGGGGACCGGGGAGCTGTTTTTT.

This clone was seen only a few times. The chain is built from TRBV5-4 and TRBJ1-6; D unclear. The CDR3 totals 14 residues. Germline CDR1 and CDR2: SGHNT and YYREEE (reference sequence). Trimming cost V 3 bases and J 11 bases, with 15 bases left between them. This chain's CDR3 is CASSSSPSETPLHF. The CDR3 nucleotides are TGTGCCAGCAGCTCGTCCCCCAGCGAGACACCCCTCCACTTT.

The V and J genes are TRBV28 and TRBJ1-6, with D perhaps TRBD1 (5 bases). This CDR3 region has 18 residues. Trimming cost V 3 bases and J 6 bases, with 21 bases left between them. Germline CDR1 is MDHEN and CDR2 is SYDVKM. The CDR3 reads CASSLIWDSEGGNSPLHF. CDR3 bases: TGTGCCAGCAGTTTGATTTGGGACTCGGAAGGTGGTAATTCACCCCTCCACTTT.

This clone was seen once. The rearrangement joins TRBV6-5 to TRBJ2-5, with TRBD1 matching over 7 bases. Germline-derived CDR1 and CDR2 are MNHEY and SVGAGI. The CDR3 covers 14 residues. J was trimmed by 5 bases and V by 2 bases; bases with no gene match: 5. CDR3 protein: CASSYRTGTETQYF. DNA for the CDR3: TGTGCCAGCAGTTACCGGACAGGAACCGAGACCCAGTACTTC.

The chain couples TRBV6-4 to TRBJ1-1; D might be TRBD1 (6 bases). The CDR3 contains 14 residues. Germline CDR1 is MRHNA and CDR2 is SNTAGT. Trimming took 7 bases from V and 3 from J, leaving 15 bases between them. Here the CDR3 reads CASKVQGEDTEAFF. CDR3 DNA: TGTGCCAGCAAAGTACAGGGTGAGGACACTGAAGCTTTCTTT.

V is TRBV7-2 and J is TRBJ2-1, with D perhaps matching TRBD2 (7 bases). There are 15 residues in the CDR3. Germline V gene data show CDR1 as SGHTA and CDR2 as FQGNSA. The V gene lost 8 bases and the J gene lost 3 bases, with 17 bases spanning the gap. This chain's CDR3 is CASRGRETVYNEQFF. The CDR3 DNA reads TGTGCCAGCCGGGGGCGGGAGACCGTCTACAATGAGCAGTTCTTC.

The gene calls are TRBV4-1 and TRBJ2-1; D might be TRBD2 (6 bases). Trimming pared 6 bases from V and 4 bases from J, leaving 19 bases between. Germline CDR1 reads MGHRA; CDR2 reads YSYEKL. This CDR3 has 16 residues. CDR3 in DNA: TGCGCCAGCAGTGGCCCCGCTGGCGGGAATTACAATGAGCAGTTCTTC. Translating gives CASSGPAGGNYNEQFF.

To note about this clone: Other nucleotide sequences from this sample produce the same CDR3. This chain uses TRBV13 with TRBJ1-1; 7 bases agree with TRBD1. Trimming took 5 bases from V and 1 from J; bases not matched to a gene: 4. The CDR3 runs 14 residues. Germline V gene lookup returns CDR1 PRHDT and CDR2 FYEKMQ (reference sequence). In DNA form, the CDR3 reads TGTGCCAGCAGCCCCCGGGACAGGAACACTGAAGCTTTCTTT. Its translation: CASSPRDRNTEAFF.

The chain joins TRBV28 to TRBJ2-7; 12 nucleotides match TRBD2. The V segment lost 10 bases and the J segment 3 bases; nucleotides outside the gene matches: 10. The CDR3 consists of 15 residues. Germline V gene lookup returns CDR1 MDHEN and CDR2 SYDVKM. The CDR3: CATHLAGGPGYEQYF. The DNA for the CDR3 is TGTGCCACCCACCTAGCGGGGGGGCCTGGCTACGAGCAGTACTTC.

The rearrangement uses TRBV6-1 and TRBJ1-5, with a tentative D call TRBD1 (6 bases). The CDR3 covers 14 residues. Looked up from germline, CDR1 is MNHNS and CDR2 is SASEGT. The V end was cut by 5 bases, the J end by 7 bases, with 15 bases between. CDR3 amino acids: CASSLRTVDQPQHF. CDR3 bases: TGTGCCAGCAGTTTGCGGACAGTCGACCAGCCCCAGCATTTT.

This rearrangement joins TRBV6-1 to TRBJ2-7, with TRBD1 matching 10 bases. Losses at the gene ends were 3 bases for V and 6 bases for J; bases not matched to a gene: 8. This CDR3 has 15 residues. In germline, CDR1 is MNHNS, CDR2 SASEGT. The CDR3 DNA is TGTGCCAGCAGTGACGGGACAGGGGTTTCTGTCGAGCAGTACTTC. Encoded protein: CASSDGTGVSVEQYF.

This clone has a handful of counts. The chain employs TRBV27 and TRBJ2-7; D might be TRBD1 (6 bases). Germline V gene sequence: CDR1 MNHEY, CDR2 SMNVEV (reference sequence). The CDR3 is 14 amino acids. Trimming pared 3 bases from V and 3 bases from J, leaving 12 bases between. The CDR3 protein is CASSFEAGDYEQYF. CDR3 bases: TGTGCCAGCAGTTTCGAGGCAGGGGACTACGAGCAGTACTTC.

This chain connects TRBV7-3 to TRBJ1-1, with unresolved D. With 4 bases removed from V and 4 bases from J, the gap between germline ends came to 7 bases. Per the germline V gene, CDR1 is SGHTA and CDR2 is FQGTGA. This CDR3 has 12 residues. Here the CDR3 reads CASSWGGTEAFF. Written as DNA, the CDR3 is TGTGCCAGCAGCTGGGGAGGCACTGAAGCTTTCTTT.

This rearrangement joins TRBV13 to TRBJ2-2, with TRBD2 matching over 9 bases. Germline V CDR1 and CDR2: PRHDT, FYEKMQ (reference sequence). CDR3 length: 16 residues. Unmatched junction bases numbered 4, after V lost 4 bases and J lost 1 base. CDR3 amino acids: CASSSLAGQNTGELFF. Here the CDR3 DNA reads TGTGCCAGCAGCTCCCTAGCGGGGCAGAACACCGGGGAGCTGTTTTTT.

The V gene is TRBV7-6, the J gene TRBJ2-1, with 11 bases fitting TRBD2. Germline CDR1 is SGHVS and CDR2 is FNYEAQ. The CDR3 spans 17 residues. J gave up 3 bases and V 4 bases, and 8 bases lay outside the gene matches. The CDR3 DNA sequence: TGTGCCAGCAGCTCGACCGCCGGGACTAGCGGCTACAATGAGCAGTTCTTC. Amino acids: CASSSTAGTSGYNEQFF.

This CDR3 reads CASSPQGDNSPLHF. As DNA, the CDR3 is TGTGCCAGCAGTCCACAGGGAGATAATTCACCCCTCCACTTT. The genes are TRBV2 and TRBJ1-6; perhaps TRBD1 as D (6 bases). Trimming stripped 5 bases from V and 5 bases from J, with 10 bases between. Germline lookup yields CDR1 SNHLY and CDR2 FYNNEI. This CDR3 contains 14 residues.

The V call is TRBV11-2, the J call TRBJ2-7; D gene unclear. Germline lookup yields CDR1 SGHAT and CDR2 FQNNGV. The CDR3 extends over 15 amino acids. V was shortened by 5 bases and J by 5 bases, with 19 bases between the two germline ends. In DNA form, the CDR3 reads TGTGCCAGCAGCCCAGAATGGACCCCCACCGACGAGCAGTACTTC. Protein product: CASSPEWTPTDEQYF.

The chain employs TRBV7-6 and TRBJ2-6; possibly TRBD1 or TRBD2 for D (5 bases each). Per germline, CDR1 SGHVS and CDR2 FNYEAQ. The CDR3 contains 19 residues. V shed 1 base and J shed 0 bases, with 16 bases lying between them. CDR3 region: CASSLVPGQGYSGANVLTF. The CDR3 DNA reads TGTGCCAGCAGCTTAGTTCCGGGGCAGGGCTACTCTGGGGCCAACGTCCTGACTTTC.

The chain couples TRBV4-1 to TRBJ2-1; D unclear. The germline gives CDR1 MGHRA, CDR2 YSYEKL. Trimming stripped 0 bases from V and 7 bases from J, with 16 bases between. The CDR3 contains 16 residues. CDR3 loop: CASSQDPRASGNEQFF. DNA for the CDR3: TGCGCCAGCAGCCAAGACCCTAGGGCTTCTGGAAATGAGCAGTTCTTC.

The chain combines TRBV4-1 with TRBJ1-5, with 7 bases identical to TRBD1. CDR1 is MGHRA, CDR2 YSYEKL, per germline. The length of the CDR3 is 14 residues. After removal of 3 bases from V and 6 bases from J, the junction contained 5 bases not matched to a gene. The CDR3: CASSHDRATQPQHF. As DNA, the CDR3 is TGCGCCAGCAGCCACGACAGGGCTACTCAGCCCCAGCATTTT.

CDR3: CASSQDAGGPMNEQFF. The CDR3 DNA follows: TGCGCCAGCAGCCAAGACGCGGGAGGGCCGATGAATGAGCAGTTCTTC. This chain joins TRBV4-1 and TRBJ2-1; 9 bases line up with TRBD2. With V trimmed by 0 bases and J by 7 bases, 7 bases remained unmatched. This CDR3 is 16 amino acids long. Germline V gene lookup returns CDR1 MGHRA and CDR2 YSYEKL.

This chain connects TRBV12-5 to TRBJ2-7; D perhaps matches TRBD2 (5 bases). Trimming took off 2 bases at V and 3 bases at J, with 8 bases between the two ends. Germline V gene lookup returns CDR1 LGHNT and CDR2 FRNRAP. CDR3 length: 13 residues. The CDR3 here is CASGLRGSYEQYF. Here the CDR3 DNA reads TGTGCTAGTGGTTTGCGGGGTAGCTACGAGCAGTACTTC. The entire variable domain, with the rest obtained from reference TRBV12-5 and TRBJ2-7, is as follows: DARVTQTPRHKVTEMGQEVTMRCQPILGHNTVFWYRQTMMQGLELLAYFRNRAPLDDSGMPKDRFSAEMPDATLATLKIQPSEPRDSAVYFCASGLRGSYEQYFGPGTRLTVT.

This CDR3 is CAIRDVKGSGANVLTF. The CDR3 coding sequence is TGTGCCATCAGGGACGTCAAGGGCTCTGGGGCCAACGTCCTGACTTTC. V and J are TRBV10-3 and TRBJ2-6; D is ambiguous. The CDR3 contains 16 residues. The germline CDR1 and CDR2 sequences are ENHRY and SYGVKD. Deletions cut 6 bases from V and 0 bases from J, with 12 bases between.

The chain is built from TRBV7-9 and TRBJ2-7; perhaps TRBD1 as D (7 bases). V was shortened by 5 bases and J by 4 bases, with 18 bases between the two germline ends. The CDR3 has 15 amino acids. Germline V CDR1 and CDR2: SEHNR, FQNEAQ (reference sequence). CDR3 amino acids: CASSTETGRIYEQYF. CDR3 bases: TGTGCCAGCAGCACCGAGACAGGGAGGATATACGAGCAGTACTTC.

CDR3 in amino acids: CASSLSAGEWNNEQFF. Here the CDR3 DNA reads TGTGCCAGCAGTTTGTCGGCGGGAGAGTGGAACAATGAGCAGTTCTTC. The gene calls are TRBV27 and TRBJ2-1; 7 positions match TRBD2. The CDR3 is 16 residues long. In germline, CDR1 is MNHEY, CDR2 SMNVEV (reference sequence). With 3 bases clipped from V and 5 bases from J, the junction kept 10 bases outside the gene matches.

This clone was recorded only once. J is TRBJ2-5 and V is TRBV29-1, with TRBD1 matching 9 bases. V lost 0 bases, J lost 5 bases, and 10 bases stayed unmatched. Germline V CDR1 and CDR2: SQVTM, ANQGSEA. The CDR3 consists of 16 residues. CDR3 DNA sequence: TGCAGCGTTGAAGAATTGGGGACAGGGCATGGGGAGACCCAGTACTTC. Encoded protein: CSVEELGTGHGETQYF.